The 18 T cell receptor beta chains in this list originate from one sample, sequenced in a study of shared clonotypes between healthy human individuals. The assay was immunoSEQ multiplex PCR, and TCRdb's table has in-frame clones only and misses some. The sample contains some 530,000 clones, 60% to 80% of which appear only once. The sample was PBMCs. The source is a woman aged 40 to 50 in good health. Some clones in this sample may be carry-over from other donors' samples.

This chain connects TRBV7-3 to TRBJ2-3; TRBD1 agrees at 7 bases. The CDR3 contains 15 residues. With 5 bases clipped from V and 3 bases from J, the junction kept 8 bases outside the gene matches. Germline loops: CDR1 SGHTA, CDR2 FQGTGA. CDR3 in DNA: TGTGCCAGCAGCCCCCGACAGGGTAGGACAGATACGCAGTATTTT. It encodes CASSPRQGRTDTQYF.

A word on this clone: This likely reflects a read error, since a far larger clone is one base away. Additional DNA sequences in this sample encode the identical CDR3. The chain has TRBV27 and TRBJ2-7; D remains ambiguous. This CDR3 comprises 12 residues. Per germline, CDR1 MNHEY and CDR2 SMNVEV (reference sequence). The CDR3 sequence is CASRSPSYEQYF. CDR3 nucleotide sequence: TGTGCCAGCAGGTCCCCCTCGTACGAGCAATACTTC.

To note about this clone: The same CDR3 can be traced to other DNA sequences in this sample. The V call is TRBV9, the J call TRBJ2-1; no firm D call. There are 13 residues in the CDR3. Trimming took off 3 bases at V and 3 bases at J, with 7 bases between the two ends. The V gene's germline CDR1 is SGDLS and CDR2 YYNGEE. The CDR3: CASSADSYNEQFF. The CDR3, as DNA: TGTGCCAGCAGCGCCGATAGCTACAATGAGCAGTTCTTC.

The chain couples TRBV6-1 to TRBJ2-5; D is possibly TRBD1 (6 bases). V lost 6 bases, J lost 3 bases, and 14 bases lay in between. CDR3 size: 14 residues. Germline lookup yields CDR1 MNHNS and CDR2 SASEGT. The CDR3 loop is CASSSQGRKETQYF. In DNA form, the CDR3 reads TGTGCCAGCAGCTCACAGGGACGGAAAGAGACCCAGTACTTC.

The rearrangement joins TRBV10-3 to TRBJ1-1, with D hard to call. In germline, CDR1 is ENHRY, CDR2 SYGVKD. The germline V and J ends were trimmed by 2 bases and 1 base, with 5 bases remaining between them. This CDR3 region has 13 residues. The CDR3 protein is CAISEHPNTEAFF. The CDR3 region has the DNA TGTGCCATCAGTGAGCATCCGAACACTGAAGCTTTCTTT.

Comment on this clone: With only one base between it and a far larger clone, this is likely a read error. This sample includes further DNA sequences coding for the same CDR3. This sequence joins TRBV6-1 and TRBJ2-5; 7 bases map to TRBD2. The germline V gene has CDR1 MNHNS and CDR2 SASEGT. This CDR3 is built from 13 residues. CDR3 region: CASGRDEQETQYF. CDR3 nucleotides: TGTGCCAGCGGGAGGGACGAGCAAGAGACTCAGTACTTC.

The chain joins TRBV7-3 to TRBJ2-2; the D gene is possibly TRBD2 (6 bases). V lost 4 bases, J lost 4 bases, and 16 bases lay in between. CDR3 length equals 16 residues. Germline assignment: CDR1 SGHTA and CDR2 FQGTGA. As DNA, the CDR3 is TGTGCCAGCAGCTCGACTAGTAGCCCTACCACCGGGGAGCTGTTTTTT. As protein: CASSSTSSPTTGELFF.

The V gene is TRBV7-6, the J gene TRBJ2-3, with D hard to call. The V and J ends lost 1 base and 6 bases respectively, with 8 bases between them. From germline, CDR1 is SGHVS and CDR2 FNYEAQ. CDR3 length: 13 amino acids. CDR3 sequence: CASSLGVEDTQYF. The CDR3, as DNA: TGTGCCAGCAGCTTAGGGGTCGAGGATACGCAGTATTTT.

This chain links TRBV15 with TRBJ1-4, with D uncertain. CDR3 length: 15 amino acids. V was trimmed by 0 bases and J by 5 bases, leaving 10 bases between them. Germline-derived CDR1 and CDR2 are LNHNV and YYDKDF (reference sequence). The CDR3, as DNA: TGTGCCACCAGCAGAGACAGAACCTTAAATGAAAAACTGTTTTTT. Translation gives CATSRDRTLNEKLFF. Looking up the rest from reference TRBV15 and TRBJ1-4 gives the full variable domain: DAMVIQNPRYQVTQFGKPVTLSCSQTLNHNVMYWYQQKSSQAPKLLFHYYDKDFNNEADTPDNFQSRRPNTSFCFLDIRSPGLGDTAMYLCATSRDRTLNEKLFFGSGTQLSVL.

The rearrangement joins TRBV5-1 to TRBJ2-7, with D uncertain. The V gene lost 1 base and the J gene lost 2 bases, with 7 bases spanning the gap. Germline V gene sequence: CDR1 SGHRS, CDR2 YFSETQ. CDR3 size: 13 residues. This chain's CDR3 is CASSLSLAYEQYF. The CDR3 DNA is TGCGCCAGCAGCTTGTCGCTAGCCTACGAGCAGTACTTC. Full variable domain (rest looked up from reference TRBV5-1 and TRBJ2-7): KAGVTQTPRYLIKTRGQQVTLSCSPISGHRSVSWYQQTPGQGLQFLFEYFSETQRNKGNFPGRFSGRQFSNSRSEMNVSTLELGDSALYLCASSLSLAYEQYFGPGTRLTVT.

The CDR3, as DNA: TGTGCCAGCAGCTCCAGCCTGAGCGAGCAGTACTTC. It codes for CASSSSLSEQYF. The rearrangement links TRBV7-2 to TRBJ2-7, with D uncertain. Deletions cut 4 bases from V and 6 bases from J, with 10 bases between. Germline lookup yields CDR1 SGHTA and CDR2 FQGNSA. The CDR3 is made up of 12 amino acids.

The chain couples TRBV4-3 to TRBJ2-5, with a tentative D call TRBD2 (6 bases). The CDR3 spans 13 residues. V lost 8 bases and J 5 bases, leaving 15 bases between the germline ends. From germline, CDR1 is LGHNA and CDR2 YSLEER. The CDR3 region has the DNA TGCGCCAGCTCGGGACTTTTGGGGGAGACCCAGTACTTC. Translated, it gives CASSGLLGETQYF.

The rearrangement uses TRBV2 and TRBJ1-2; D is uncertain. The CDR3 consists of 13 residues. Trimming took 7 bases from V and 10 from J, leaving 19 bases between them. The germline CDR1 and CDR2 sequences are SNHLY and FYNNEI. The CDR3 region is CASMLEGTSLYTF. As DNA, the CDR3 is TGTGCCAGCATGCTGGAGGGTACGTCCCTCTACACCTTC. Looking up the rest from reference TRBV2 and TRBJ1-2 gives the full variable domain: EPEVTQTPSHQVTQMGQEVILRCVPISNHLYFYWYRQILGQKVEFLVSFYNNEISEKSEIFDDQFSVERPDGSNFTLKIRSTKLEDSAMYFCASMLEGTSLYTFGSGTRLTVV.

This rearrangement joins TRBV30 to TRBJ2-3, with a possible D match to TRBD2 (6 bases). Per the germline V gene, CDR1 is GTSNPN and CDR2 is SVGIG (reference sequence). The CDR3 spans 15 residues. The ends were cut back, 0 bases at V and 0 bases at J, with 10 bases in the middle. The CDR3 coding sequence is TGTGCCTGGAGTGTAAACGGGGGAAGCACAGATACGCAGTATTTT. Translating gives CAWSVNGGSTDTQYF.

The chain has TRBV4-2 and TRBJ2-7; D perhaps matches TRBD2 (6 bases). V was clipped by 4 bases and J by 6 bases, with 16 bases between them. Germline CDR1 LGHNA, CDR2 YNFKEQ. The CDR3 totals 14 residues. CDR3 DNA sequence: TGTGCCAGCAGCCGAGGAGGGGCTTGGGGCGAGCAGTACTTC. Protein product: CASSRGGAWGEQYF.

This clone showed up just a few times. The V and J genes are TRBV4-2 and TRBJ1-2, with 7 bases lining up with TRBD1. The CDR3 sequence is 16 residues long. Losses at the gene ends were 0 bases for V and 0 bases for J; bases not matched to a gene: 4. Germline CDR1 and CDR2: LGHNA and YNFKEQ. Here the CDR3 reads CASSQDPTGANYGYTF. The CDR3 region has the DNA TGTGCCAGCAGCCAAGATCCTACAGGGGCTAACTATGGCTACACCTTC.

This clone has a handful of counts. This sequence joins TRBV25-1 and TRBJ2-7; D not certain. With 6 bases removed from V and 6 bases from J, the gap between germline ends came to 18 bases. The germline CDR1 and CDR2 sequences are MGHDK and SYGVNS. This CDR3 spans 14 amino acids. The CDR3: CASRDPTPISEQYF. For the CDR3, the DNA is TGTGCCAGCAGAGACCCGACACCTATAAGCGAGCAGTACTTC.

The chain combines TRBV12-2 with TRBJ2-7; the table's TRBD1 call for D was not verified on the DNA. TRBV12-2 is reported as a pseudogene. This CDR3 contains 16 residues. CDR3 bases: TGTGCAAGTCGCCAAAAAGGCAGGTCCAGCTCCTACGAGCAGTACTTC. Its translation: CASRQKGRSSSYEQYF.